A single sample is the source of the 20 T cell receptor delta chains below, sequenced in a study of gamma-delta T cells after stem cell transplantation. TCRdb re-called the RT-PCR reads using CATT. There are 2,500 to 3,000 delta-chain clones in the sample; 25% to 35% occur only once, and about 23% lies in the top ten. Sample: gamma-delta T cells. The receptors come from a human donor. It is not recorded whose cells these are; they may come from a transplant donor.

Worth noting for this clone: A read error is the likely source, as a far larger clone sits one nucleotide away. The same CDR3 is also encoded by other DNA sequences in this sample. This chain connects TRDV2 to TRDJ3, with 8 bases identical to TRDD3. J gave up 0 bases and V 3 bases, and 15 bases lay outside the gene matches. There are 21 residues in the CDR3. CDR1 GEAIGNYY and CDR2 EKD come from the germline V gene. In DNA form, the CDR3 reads TGTGCCTGTGACCCGATACTAGGGGATACTCCGAGCTCCTGGGACACCCGACAGATGTTTTTC. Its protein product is CACDPILGDTPSSWDTRQMFF.

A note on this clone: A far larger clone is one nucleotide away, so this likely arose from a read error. The CDR3 loop is CACNNLPGTGGYGRYTDKLIF. The DNA for the CDR3 is TGTGCCTGTAACAACCTTCCCGGTACTGGGGGATACGGCCGGTACACCGATAAACTCATCTTT. The V and J genes are TRDV2 and TRDJ1, with TRDD3 matching over 13 bases. The V gene's germline CDR1 is GEAIGNYY and CDR2 EKD. The CDR3 length is 21 residues. V trimming: 6 bases; J trimming: 0 bases; junction bases outside the gene matches: 21.

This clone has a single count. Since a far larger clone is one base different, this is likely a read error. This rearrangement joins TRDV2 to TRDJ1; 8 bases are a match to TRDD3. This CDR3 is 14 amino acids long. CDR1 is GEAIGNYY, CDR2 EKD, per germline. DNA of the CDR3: TGTGCCTGTGACGCTCTAACTGGGGGTCTAAAACCCATCTTT. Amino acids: CACDALTGGLKPIF.

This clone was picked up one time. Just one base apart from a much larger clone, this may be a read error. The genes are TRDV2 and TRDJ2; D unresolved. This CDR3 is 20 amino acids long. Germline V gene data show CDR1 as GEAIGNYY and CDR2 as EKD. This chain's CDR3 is CACGTVRGPITDVGTAQLFF. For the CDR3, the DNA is TGTGCCTGTGGCACCGTTAGAGGCCCGATTACCGATGTAGGGACAGCACAACTATTCTTT.

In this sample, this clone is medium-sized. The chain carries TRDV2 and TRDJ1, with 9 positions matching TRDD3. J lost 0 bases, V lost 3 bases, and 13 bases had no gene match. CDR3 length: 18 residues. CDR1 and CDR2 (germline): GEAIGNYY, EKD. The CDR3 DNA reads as TGTGCCTGTGACGGACTGGGGGACTCCCACCAGTACACCGATAAACTCATCTTT. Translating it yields CACDGLGDSHQYTDKLIF.

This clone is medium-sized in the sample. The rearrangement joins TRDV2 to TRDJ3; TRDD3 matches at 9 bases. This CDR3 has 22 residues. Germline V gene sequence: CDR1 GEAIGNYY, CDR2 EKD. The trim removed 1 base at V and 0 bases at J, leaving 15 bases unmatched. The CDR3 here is CACDTLTGTGGPLSWDTRQMFF. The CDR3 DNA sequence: TGTGCCTGTGACACACTAACAGGTACTGGGGGACCCCTCTCCTGGGACACCCGACAGATGTTTTTC.

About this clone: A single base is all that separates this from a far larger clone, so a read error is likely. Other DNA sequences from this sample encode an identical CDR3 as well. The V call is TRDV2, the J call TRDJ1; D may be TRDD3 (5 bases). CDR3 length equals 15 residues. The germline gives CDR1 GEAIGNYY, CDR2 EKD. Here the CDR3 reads CACDRLGPQADKLIF. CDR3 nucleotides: TGTGCCTGCGACAGGCTGGGCCCTCAGGCCGATAAACTCATCTTT.

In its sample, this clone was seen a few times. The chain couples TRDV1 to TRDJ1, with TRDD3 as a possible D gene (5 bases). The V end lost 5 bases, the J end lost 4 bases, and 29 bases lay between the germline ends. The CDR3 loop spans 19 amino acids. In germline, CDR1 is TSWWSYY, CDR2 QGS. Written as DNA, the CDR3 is TGTGCTCTTGGGACCCCGAATCCAAAAGGGGGGCCCCAAGGCGATAAACTCATCTTT. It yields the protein CALGTPNPKGGPQGDKLIF.

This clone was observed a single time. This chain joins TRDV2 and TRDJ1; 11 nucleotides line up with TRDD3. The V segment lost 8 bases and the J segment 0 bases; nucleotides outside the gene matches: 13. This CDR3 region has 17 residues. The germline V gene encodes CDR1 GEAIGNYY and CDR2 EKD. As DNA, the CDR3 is TGTGCCTATGAACTACTGGGGGATAGGTCCTACACCGATAAACTCATCTTT. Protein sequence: CAYELLGDRSYTDKLIF.

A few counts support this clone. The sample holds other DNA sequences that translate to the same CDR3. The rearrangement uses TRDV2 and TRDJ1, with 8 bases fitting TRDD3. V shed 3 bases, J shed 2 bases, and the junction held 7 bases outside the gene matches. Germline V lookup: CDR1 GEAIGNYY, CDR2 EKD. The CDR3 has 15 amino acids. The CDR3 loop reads CACDPLGDRTDKLIF. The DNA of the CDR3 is TGTGCCTGTGACCCTCTGGGGGACCGAACCGATAAACTCATCTTT.

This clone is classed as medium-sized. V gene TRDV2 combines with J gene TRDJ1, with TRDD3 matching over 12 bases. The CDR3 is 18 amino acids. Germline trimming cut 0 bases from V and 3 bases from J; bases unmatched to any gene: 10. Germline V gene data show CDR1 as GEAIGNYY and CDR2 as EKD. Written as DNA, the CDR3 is TGTGCCTGTGACACCCTTAAAGCTGGGGGATACGCCCCCGATAAACTCATCTTT. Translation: CACDTLKAGGYAPDKLIF.

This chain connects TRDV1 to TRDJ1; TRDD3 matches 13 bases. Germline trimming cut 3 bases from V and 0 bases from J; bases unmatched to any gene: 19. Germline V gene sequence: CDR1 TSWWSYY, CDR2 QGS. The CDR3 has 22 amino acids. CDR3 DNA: TGTGCTCTTGGGGAGTTCTTCCTCATACTGGGGGATACGGAGGCGTACACCGATAAACTCATCTTT. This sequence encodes CALGEFFLILGDTEAYTDKLIF.

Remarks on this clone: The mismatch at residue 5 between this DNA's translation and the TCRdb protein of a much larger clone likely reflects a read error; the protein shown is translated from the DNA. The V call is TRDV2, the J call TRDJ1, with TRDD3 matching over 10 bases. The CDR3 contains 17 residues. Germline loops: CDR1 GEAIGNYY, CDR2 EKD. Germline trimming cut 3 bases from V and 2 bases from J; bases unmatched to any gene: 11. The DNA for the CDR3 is TGTGCCTGTGACGCCCTAATGGGGGATACTCTTACCGATAAACTCATCTTT. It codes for CACDALMGDTLTDKLIF.

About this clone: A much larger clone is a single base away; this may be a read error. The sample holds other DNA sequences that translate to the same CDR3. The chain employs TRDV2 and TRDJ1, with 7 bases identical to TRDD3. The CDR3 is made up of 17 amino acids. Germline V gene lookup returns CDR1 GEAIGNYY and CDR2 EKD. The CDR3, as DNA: TGCGCCTGTGACACCGCTGGGGGTCCCGAGTACACCGATAAACTCATCTTT. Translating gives CACDTAGGPEYTDKLIF.

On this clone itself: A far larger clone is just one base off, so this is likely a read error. The CDR3 coding sequence is TGTGCCTGTGACCCACTACTGCGGGATACGGGGAGCTCCTGGGACACCCGACAGATGTTTTTC. It translates to CACDPLLRDTGSSWDTRQMFF. The chain couples TRDV2 to TRDJ3; 8 bases align to TRDD3. Germline V gene lookup returns CDR1 GEAIGNYY and CDR2 EKD. V trimming: 3 bases; J trimming: 0 bases; junction bases outside the gene matches: 15. This CDR3 is 21 amino acids long.

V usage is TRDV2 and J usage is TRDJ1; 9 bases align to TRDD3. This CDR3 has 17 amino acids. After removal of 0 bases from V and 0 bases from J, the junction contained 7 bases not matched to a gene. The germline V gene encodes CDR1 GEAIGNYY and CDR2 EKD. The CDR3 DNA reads TGTGCCTGTGACACCGTGGACTGGGGGAGGTACACCGATAAACTCATCTTT. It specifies CACDTVDWGRYTDKLIF.

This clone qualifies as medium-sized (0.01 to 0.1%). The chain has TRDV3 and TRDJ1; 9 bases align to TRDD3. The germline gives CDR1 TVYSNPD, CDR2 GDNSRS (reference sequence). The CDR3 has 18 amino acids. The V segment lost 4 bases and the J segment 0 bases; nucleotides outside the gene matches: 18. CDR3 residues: CASPRLGDGYHNTDKLIF. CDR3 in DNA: TGTGCCTCACCTCGGCTGGGGGATGGTTATCACAACACCGATAAACTCATCTTT.

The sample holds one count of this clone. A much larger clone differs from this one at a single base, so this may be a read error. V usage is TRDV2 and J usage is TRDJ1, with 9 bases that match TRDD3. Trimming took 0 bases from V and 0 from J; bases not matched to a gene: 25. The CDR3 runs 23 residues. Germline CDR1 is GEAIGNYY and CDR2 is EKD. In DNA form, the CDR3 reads TGTGCCTGTGACACCCTCGGAGAGAAAGTCCTTACTGGGGGACGCGGTTACACCGATAAACTCATCTTT. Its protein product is CACDTLGEKVLTGGRGYTDKLIF.

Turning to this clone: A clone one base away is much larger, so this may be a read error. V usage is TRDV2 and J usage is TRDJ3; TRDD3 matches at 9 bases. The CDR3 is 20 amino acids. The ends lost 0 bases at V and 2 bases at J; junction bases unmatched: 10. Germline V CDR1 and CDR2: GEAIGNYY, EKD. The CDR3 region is CACDTWGIDVGPWDTRQMFF. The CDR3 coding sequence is TGTGCCTGTGACACCTGGGGGATAGACGTCGGCCCCTGGGACACCCGACAGATGTTTTTC.

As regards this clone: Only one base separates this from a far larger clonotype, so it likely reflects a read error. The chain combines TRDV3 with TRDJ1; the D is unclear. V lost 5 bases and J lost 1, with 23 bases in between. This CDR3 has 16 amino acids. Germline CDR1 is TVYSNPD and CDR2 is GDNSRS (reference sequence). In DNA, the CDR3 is TGTGCCCTCACAACGTATGGATCAGGATTCACCGATAAACTCATCTTT. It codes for CALTTYGSGFTDKLIF.